This TCR beta chain was identified during a study of blood T cell repertoires in COVID-19. Across the whole study: The United States, Italy and Spain supplied acute and convalescent COVID-19 samples. From T cells, B-cell-depleted T cells, or PBMCs came the material, which was cDNA or gDNA.

This clone was counted only a few times. Authors' analysis steps: Reference gene primer amplification in the assay estimated nucleated cell counts. Repertoires were generated with immunoSEQ multiplex PCR, while TCRdb's copy carries only in-frame clones and drops some. The D gene and trimming were derived from the DNA, and the V and J assignments and clone size from that table. The data contain some 240,000 clones, 82% of them seen just once; the ten biggest clones take up approximately 13%. V lost 6 bases to trimming and J lost 0 bases; unmatched junction nucleotides: 4. There are 15 residues in the CDR3. The germline CDR1 and CDR2 sequences are LNHDA and SQIVND (reference sequence).

The clonotype was recovered from a woman in her fifties or sixties with active or convalescent COVID-19. Material: peripheral blood. This rearrangement joins TRBV19 to TRBJ2-7; 11 bases align to TRBD2. As DNA, the CDR3 is TGTGCCAGTAGCCCTAGCGGGGGGATCTCCTACGAGCAGTACTTC. Translated: CASSPSGGISYEQYF.